This passage covers 22 T cell receptor beta chains from one sample sequenced in a study of blood T cell repertoires in COVID-19. Profiled with immunoSEQ multiplex PCR; TCRdb holds only in-frame clones, not every one. The profile shows about 210,000 clones, about 84% of them singletons. The sequenced sample was PBMCs or T cells enriched from blood (not recorded which). Every receptor here comes from a man aged 25 to 40 with acute COVID-19.

The CDR3 here is CASSPRTSGGSYEQYF. DNA for the CDR3: TGTGCCAGCAGCCCCCGGACTAGCGGGGGATCCTACGAGCAGTACTTC. The chain links TRBV3-1 (or the pseudogene TRBV3-2) to TRBJ2-7; 13 positions agree with TRBD2. V lost 4 bases to trimming and J lost 1 base; unmatched junction nucleotides: 4. The CDR3 is made up of 16 amino acids. The germline CDR1 and CDR2 sequences are LGHDT and YNNKEL (reference sequence).

This sequence joins TRBV25-1 and TRBJ2-1; D is perhaps TRBD2 (6 bases). Trimming stripped 8 bases from V and 0 bases from J, with 8 bases between. The CDR3 runs 13 residues. The germline CDR1 and CDR2 sequences are MGHDK and SYGVNS. In DNA, the CDR3 is TGTGCCAGCGGGGGGAGCTCCTACAATGAGCAGTTCTTC. Translation gives CASGGSSYNEQFF.

The V and J genes are TRBV28 and TRBJ2-4; the match to TRBD1 covers 9 bases. V was clipped by 3 bases and J by 7 bases; unmatched bases: 7. The CDR3 has 15 residues. Germline V gives CDR1 MDHEN, CDR2 SYDVKM. CDR3 in DNA: TGTGCCAGCAGTTTGGGGACAGGGTTTTGGAACATTCAGTACTTC. Protein: CASSLGTGFWNIQYF. Full variable domain (remainder filled in from reference TRBV28 and TRBJ2-4): DVKVTQSSRYLVKRTGEKVFLECVQDMDHENMFWYRQDPGLGLRLIYFSYDVKMKEKGDIPEGYSVSREKKERFSLILESASTNQTSMYLCASSLGTGFWNIQYFGAGTRLSVL.

Regarding this clone: The germline gene is not matched at one end of the junction; a read error may be the cause. The rearrangement links TRBV25-1 to TRBJ1-6; TRBD1 might be the D (6 bases). CDR1 and CDR2 from the germline V gene are MGHDK and SYGVNS. This CDR3 is built from 13 residues. In DNA, the CDR3 is TGTGCCGGCAGTGATCACAGGGATTCACCCCTCCACTTT. It yields the protein CAGSDHRDSPLHF. Drawing the rest from reference TRBV25-1 and TRBJ1-6, the complete variable domain is EADIYQTPRYLVIGTGKKITLECSQTMGHDKMYWYQQDPGMELHLIHYSYGVNSTEKGDLSSESTVSRIRTEHFPLTLESARPSHTSQYLCAGSDHRDSPLHFGNGTRLTVT.

This chain links TRBV2 with TRBJ2-2; D possibly corresponds to TRBD1 (6 bases). V lost 7 bases to trimming and J lost 1 base, with 13 bases between them. The CDR3 extends over 15 amino acids. Germline V gives CDR1 SNHLY, CDR2 FYNNEI. The CDR3 DNA follows: TGTGCCAGCAACCAGGGGACGGTGAACACCGGGGAGCTGTTTTTT. Amino acid sequence: CASNQGTVNTGELFF.

The rearrangement joins TRBV3-1 (or the pseudogene TRBV3-2) to TRBJ1-4; 7 nucleotides agree with TRBD1. V trimming: 1 base; J trimming: 11 bases; junction bases outside the gene matches: 13. The CDR3 runs to 16 residues. Germline CDR1 is LGHDT and CDR2 is YNNKEL (reference sequence). CDR3: CASSQATGVGLGKLFF. The CDR3, as DNA: TGTGCCAGCAGCCAAGCCACAGGGGTGGGTTTGGGGAAACTGTTTTTT.

This chain joins TRBV6-5 and TRBJ2-3, with a possible D match to TRBD2 (5 bases). The CDR3 has 13 residues. Trimming stripped 6 bases from V and 2 bases from J, with 9 bases between. CDR1 is MNHEY and CDR2 is SVGAGI in the germline V gene. CDR3 sequence: CASRRTSTDTQYF. The CDR3, as DNA: TGTGCCAGCAGGCGGACTTCCACAGATACGCAGTATTTT.

The chain joins TRBV4-2 to TRBJ1-3; D is ambiguous. CDR3 length: 13 residues. Trimming removed 1 base at V and 4 bases at J, with 5 bases between. Germline V gives CDR1 LGHNA, CDR2 YNFKEQ. For the CDR3, the DNA is TGTGCCAGCAGCCAAGGGGCGGGAAACACCATATATTTT. Encoded protein: CASSQGAGNTIYF.

The rearrangement links TRBV12-3 or TRBV12-4 to TRBJ1-2; D is ambiguous. The CDR3 totals 12 residues. The V end was cut by 1 base, the J end by 9 bases, with 9 bases between. The CDR3 DNA reads as TGTGCCAGCAGTTTAGGAGGGTCTCGCTACACCTTC. This translates into CASSLGGSRYTF.

The chain carries TRBV19 and TRBJ2-3; TRBD2 might be the D (5 bases). The ends were cut back, 6 bases at V and 0 bases at J, with 13 bases in the middle. Germline CDR1 LNHDA, CDR2 SQIVND (reference sequence). CDR3 length: 15 amino acids. DNA for the CDR3: TGTGCCAGTAGAATGACGGGATCTAGCACAGATACGCAGTATTTT. This gives the protein CASRMTGSSTDTQYF.

This clone has just one count. The chain carries TRBV7-7 and TRBJ2-5; 9 positions agree with TRBD2. Germline V gene sequence: CDR1 SSHAT, CDR2 FNYEAQ (reference sequence). This CDR3 comprises 16 residues. V lost 1 base to trimming and J lost 0 bases; unmatched junction nucleotides: 3. CDR3 nucleotide sequence: TGTGCCAGCAGCTTAGGGCTAGCGGGGTACCAAGAGACCCAGTACTTC. Its translation is CASSLGLAGYQETQYF. The full variable domain, with the rest looked up from reference TRBV7-7 and TRBJ2-5, is GAGVSQSPRYKVTKRGQDVTLRCDPISSHATLYWYQQALGQGPEFLTYFNYEAQPDKSGLPSDRFSAERPEGSISTLTIQRTEQRDSAMYRCASSLGLAGYQETQYFGPGTRLLVL.

This clone was detected only a few times. The CDR3 region is CASSYGGRSTEAFF. The CDR3 DNA reads TGTGCCAGCAGCTATGGCGGAAGGTCCACTGAAGCTTTCTTT. The V gene is TRBV5-5, the J gene TRBJ1-1, with D uncertain. This CDR3 spans 14 amino acids. V was clipped by 3 bases and J by 4 bases, with 13 bases between them. Germline V gene lookup returns CDR1 SGHKS and CDR2 YYEKEE (reference sequence).

The chain has TRBV7-6 and TRBJ1-6; D is unclear. V dropped 0 bases and J dropped 0 bases, with 6 bases sitting between them. Germline V gene data show CDR1 as SGHVS and CDR2 as FNYEAQ. The CDR3 extends over 16 amino acids. CDR3 protein: CASSLAVSSYNSPLHF. CDR3 sequence (DNA): TGTGCCAGCAGCTTAGCGGTCAGCTCCTATAATTCACCCCTCCACTTT.

The chain employs TRBV10-2 and TRBJ2-6; D remains ambiguous. Germline V lookup: CDR1 WSHSY, CDR2 SAAADI. CDR3 length: 15 residues. The germline V and J ends were trimmed by 0 bases and 3 bases, with 6 bases remaining between them. The CDR3 reads CASSESKSGANVLTF. The CDR3 coding sequence is TGCGCCAGCAGTGAGTCGAAGAGTGGGGCCAACGTCCTGACTTTC.

V gene TRBV7-2 combines with J gene TRBJ1-2, with TRBD1 matching over 12 bases. Germline V CDR1 and CDR2: SGHTA, FQGNSA. The V and J ends lost 10 bases and 8 bases, in that order; junction bases with no gene match: 14. The CDR3 loop spans 15 amino acids. The CDR3 loop reads CATSENRDRGLGYTF. In DNA, the CDR3 is TGTGCCACCTCAGAAAACCGGGACAGGGGGCTCGGCTACACCTTC.

V usage is TRBV12-5 and J usage is TRBJ1-3; 12 bases match TRBD1. The V gene's germline CDR1 is LGHNT and CDR2 FRNRAP. The J segment lost 4 bases and the V segment lost 3 bases, leaving 10 bases of the junction unmatched. There are 18 residues in the CDR3. The CDR3 bases are TGTGCTAGTGGTTTAAGCGGGACAGGGGGCTTGCGAGGAAACACCATATATTTT. Translated: CASGLSGTGGLRGNTIYF.

In its sample, this clone was seen a few times. The rearrangement joins TRBV5-1 to TRBJ2-7; D is undetermined. V was clipped by 2 bases and J by 0 bases, with 6 bases between them. This CDR3 spans 13 amino acids. Germline V gene sequence: CDR1 SGHRS, CDR2 YFSETQ. The CDR3: CASSFDSSYEQYF. In DNA form, the CDR3 reads TGCGCCAGCAGCTTCGATAGCTCCTACGAGCAGTACTTC.

The J gene is TRBJ2-7, the V gene TRBV24-1; tentative D call: TRBD2 (6 bases). V lost 5 bases and J lost 7, with 14 bases in between. The CDR3 runs 13 residues. Germline lookup yields CDR1 KGHDR and CDR2 SFDVKD. The CDR3 region has the DNA TGTGCCACCAGTGCCCGAGGGCGGGAAGAGCAGTACTTC. It codes for CATSARGREEQYF.

The rearrangement uses TRBV6-5 and TRBJ1-2, with D maybe TRBD1 (5 bases). Trimming stripped 5 bases from V and 5 bases from J, with 12 bases between. From germline, CDR1 is MNHEY and CDR2 SVGAGI. CDR3 length: 13 residues. CDR3 sequence: CASSRDSDYGYTF. CDR3 nucleotide sequence: TGTGCCAGCAGTCGAGACAGTGATTATGGCTACACCTTC.

This clone showed up just once. V gene TRBV27 combines with J gene TRBJ2-7; 7 bases agree with TRBD2. The CDR3 contains 17 residues. The V gene end was trimmed by 4 bases and the J gene end by 1 base; junction bases not matched to a gene: 13. Germline values: CDR1 MNHEY, CDR2 SMNVEV (reference sequence). CDR3 coding DNA: TGTGCCAGCAGTTCCCTATCAACGGGGGGTATGTCCTACGAGCAGTACTTC. Its translation is CASSSLSTGGMSYEQYF.

The V and J genes are TRBV11-2 and TRBJ2-5, with 10 bases aligning to TRBD2. CDR1 is SGHAT, CDR2 FQNNGV, per germline. This CDR3 has 16 residues. V was pared by 0 bases and J by 5 bases, with 6 bases of the junction left unmatched. The CDR3 DNA sequence: TGTGCCAGCAGCTTAGAGTTGGGACTAGCGCGGGAGACCCAGTACTTC. It specifies CASSLELGLARETQYF.

V usage is TRBV7-9 and J usage is TRBJ1-4; 9 bases agree with TRBD1. Germline V gives CDR1 SEHNR, CDR2 FQNEAQ (reference sequence). The CDR3 extends over 16 amino acids. V was pared by 7 bases and J by 7 bases, with 13 bases of the junction left unmatched. The CDR3 loop reads CASTSPGQGFSEKLFF. CDR3 nucleotides: TGTGCCAGCACATCGCCGGGACAGGGTTTTTCTGAAAAACTGTTTTTT.